The rows below give T cell receptor beta chains drawn from one sample of a study of blood T cell repertoires in COVID-19. TCRdb's table, derived via immunoSEQ multiplex PCR, lists solely in-frame clones and lacks some. The table lists about 280,000 clones, about nine tenths of them singletons. Source material: peripheral blood. These receptors were collected from a woman aged 30 to 39 with COVID-19, enrolled during active disease. Both conserved end residues are part of each CDR3. The D gene is left open where the match is weak. Not all rows give a size; the values are once, few, many and, for expanded clones, a class.

>.|TRBD2|TRBJ2-1|TRBV9
TGTGCCAGCAGCCCAAGACTAGCGGGAGGTACTTTCGGCAATGAGCAGTTCTTC
CASSPRLAGGTFGNEQFF
>.|TRBD1|TRBJ1-2|TRBV5-1
TGCGCCAGCAGCTTGAGCACAGGGGGGGATGGCTACACCTTC
CASSLSTGGDGYTF
>.|TRBD1|TRBJ1-4|TRBV3-1/TRBV3-2
TGTGCCAGCAGCCAGACCGGGACAGAGAATGAAAAACTGTTTTTT
CASSQTGTENEKLFF
>once|.|TRBJ1-4|TRBV5-3
TGTGCCAGAAGCTTGGCGGGGGCTAATGAAAAACTGTTTTTT
CARSLAGANEKLFF
>.|TRBD2|TRBJ2-1|TRBV19
TGTGCCAGTAGTACCCGGGAGGGTGGAAGAAATGAGCAGTTCTTC
CASSTREGGRNEQFF
>.|.|TRBJ2-1|TRBV5-1
TGCGCCAGCCGGAGCGACAATGAGCAGTTCTTC
CASRSDNEQFF
>once|.|TRBJ1-4|TRBV11-2
TGTGCCAGCAGCTTAGATCGACAGGTTCGAGATGAAAAACTGTTTTTT
CASSLDRQVRDEKLFF
>.|.|TRBJ2-7|TRBV28
TGTGCCAGCAGTTTAGGGGCGAGCTCCTACGAGCAGTACTTC
CASSLGASSYEQYF
>.|.|TRBJ1-5|TRBV10-2
TGCGCCAGTTCCGGAGTCTATAGCAATCAGCCCCAGCATTTT
CASSGVYSNQPQHF
>.|.|TRBJ1-4|TRBV21-1
TGTGCCACCAGAAGCCTTTATGAAAAACTGTTTTTT
CATRSLYEKLFF
>.|.|TRBJ1-4|TRBV27
TGTGCCAGTTCACCGGACGGACTTAATGAAAAACTGTTTTTT
CASSPDGLNEKLFF
>.|.|TRBJ1-5|TRBV19
TGTGCCAGTAGTATCTACAGGGAGTCCAAACAGCCCCAGCATTTT
CASSIYRESKQPQHF
>.|.|TRBJ2-7|TRBV12-3/TRBV12-4
TGTGCCAGCAGTCAGGGTAGGGGATACGAGCAGTACTTC
CASSQGRGYEQYF
>.|.|TRBJ2-2|TRBV10-1
TGCGCCAGCAGTCGAAACAGGGTTGAGAGAACCGGGGAGCTGTTTTTT
CASSRNRVERTGELFF
>.|.|TRBJ2-1|TRBV6-6
TGTGCCAGCACGAAGAGCTCCTACAATGAGCAGTTCTTC
CASTKSSYNEQFF
>.|.|TRBJ2-7|TRBV5-4
TGTGCCAGCAGCCCGGGGAGGGGGGTCTACGAGCAGTACTTC
CASSPGRGVYEQYF
>.|.|TRBJ1-1|TRBV3-1/TRBV3-2
TGTGCCAGCAGCCCCGGGGGGGTGAACACTGAAGCTTTCTTT
CASSPGGVNTEAFF
>few|TRBD2|TRBJ2-7|TRBV4-3
TGCGCCAGCAGCCAAGGACTAGCGGGGGCCTACGAGCAGTACTTC
CASSQGLAGAYEQYF
>.|TRBD1|TRBJ2-7|TRBV28
TGTGCCAGCAGGGGGGACAGGGCCTACGAGCAGTACTTC
CASRGDRAYEQYF
>.|.|TRBJ1-1|TRBV7-9
TGTGCCAGCAGCTTAGGAGGGAGCACTGAAGCTTTCTTT
CASSLGGSTEAFF
>.|TRBD1|TRBJ2-2|TRBV27
TGTGCCAGCAGTTACAGGGGGAACACCGGGGAGCTGTTTTTT
CASSYRGNTGELFF
>.|TRBD1|TRBJ1-5|TRBV28
TGTGCCTCCCAACTCCCGGGACAGGGGCATCAGCCCCAGCATTTT
CASQLPGQGHQPQHF
>.|.|TRBJ2-5|TRBV19
TGTGCCAGTAGTCGGCAGGGGACCACACGGGAGACCCAGTACTTC
CASSRQGTTRETQYF
>.|.|TRBJ1-1|TRBV30
TGTGCCTGGAGTGTCGGGACTGAAGCTTTCTTT
CAWSVGTEAFF
>.|.|TRBJ1-6|TRBV27
TGTGCCAGCAGTTCTCGTATACTAGGGAGGAATTCACCCCTCCACTTT
CASSSRILGRNSPLHF
>.|.|TRBJ1-1|TRBV19
TGTGCCAGTAGACCAGGGGTTACCACTGAAGCTTTCTTT
CASRPGVTTEAFF
>.|TRBD1|TRBJ2-7|TRBV10-1
TGCGCCAGCAGTGAGAGACAGGGGTCACCCTACGAGCAGTACTTC
CASSERQGSPYEQYF
>.|TRBD2|TRBJ2-1|TRBV9
TGTGCCAGCAGCGTAGCTAGCGGTCTAGCGGTAGACAATGAGCAGTTCTTC
CASSVASGLAVDNEQFF
>.|TRBD1|TRBJ1-4|TRBV28
TGTGCCAGCAGTTACATCAGGGGGCACGGAAAACTGTTTTTT
CASSYIRGHGKLFF
>few|TRBD1|TRBJ1-5|TRBV3-1/TRBV3-2
TGTGCCAGCAGCCAAGGAACAGGGGATCAGCCCCAGCATTTT
CASSQGTGDQPQHF
>.|TRBD1|TRBJ2-5|TRBV25-1
TGTGCCAGCAGTGGGGGACAGGGGTTCGAGACCCAGTACTTC
CASSGGQGFETQYF
>.|TRBD1|TRBJ2-1|TRBV11-3
TGTGCCAGCAGCTACAGGGGAAGCTCCTACAATGAGCAGTTCTTC
CASSYRGSSYNEQFF
>once|TRBD2|TRBJ2-3|TRBV3-1/TRBV3-2
TGTGCCAGCAGCCAAGTCCGTGCGGGAGGGGATACGCAGTATTTT
CASSQVRAGGDTQYF
>.|TRBD1|TRBJ1-6|TRBV4-3
TGCGCCAGCAGCCCGGGACAGGGGGCTTCACCCCTCCACTTT
CASSPGQGASPLHF
>.|TRBD1|TRBJ2-7|TRBV4-2
TGTGCCAGCAGCCAAGTTGGGACAGCCTACGAGCAGTACTTC
CASSQVGTAYEQYF
>.|TRBD2|TRBJ2-2|TRBV6-2/TRBV6-3
TGTGCCAGCAGCCGACTAGCGGGAGCGGGCGGGGAGCTGTTTTTT
CASSRLAGAGGELFF
>.|TRBD2|TRBJ2-7|TRBV5-1
TGCGCCAGCAGCATGCAAGGCGGGGGCTACGAGCAGTACTTC
CASSMQGGGYEQYF